This TCR beta chain stems from a study of T cells in Graves' hyperthyroidism and ophthalmopathy. Exclusions: uncontrolled infection, other autoimmune disease, pregnancy, lactation. This CDR3 has 15 residues. Per germline, CDR1 MDHEN and CDR2 SYDVKM. Trimming removed 2 bases from V and 5 bases from J, with 14 bases in between. Amplification yielded TCR beta CDR3 regions, with RNA transcripts as the source. A first-round RT-PCR of the TCR CDR3 used the HTBI primer set. Each CDR3 protein is one row after TCRdb ran MiXCR on the multiplex PCR reads. The sample consists of about 290,000 distinct CDR3 sequences, more than 10% of them appearing once. Findings of the study overall: Clonotypes that were expanded in thyroid above 0.001 mostly appeared in blood too.

The sample holds many counts of this clonotype. Its specificity is unknown. This clonotype was sampled from a woman aged 25 to 39 with Graves' hyperthyroidism that later progressed to Graves' ophthalmopathy. The sequenced material came from blood. The chain has TRBV28 and TRBJ2-3; no clear D gene. CDR3 residues: CASSLLPQPEDTQYF. For the CDR3, the DNA is TGTGCCAGCAGTTTACTCCCCCAGCCAGAAGATACGCAGTATTTT. The full variable domain, completed using reference TRBV28 and TRBJ2-3, is DVKVTQSSRYLVKRTGEKVFLECVQDMDHENMFWYRQDPGLGLRLIYFSYDVKMKEKGDIPEGYSVSREKKERFSLILESASTNQTSMYLCASSLLPQPEDTQYFGPGTRLTVL.